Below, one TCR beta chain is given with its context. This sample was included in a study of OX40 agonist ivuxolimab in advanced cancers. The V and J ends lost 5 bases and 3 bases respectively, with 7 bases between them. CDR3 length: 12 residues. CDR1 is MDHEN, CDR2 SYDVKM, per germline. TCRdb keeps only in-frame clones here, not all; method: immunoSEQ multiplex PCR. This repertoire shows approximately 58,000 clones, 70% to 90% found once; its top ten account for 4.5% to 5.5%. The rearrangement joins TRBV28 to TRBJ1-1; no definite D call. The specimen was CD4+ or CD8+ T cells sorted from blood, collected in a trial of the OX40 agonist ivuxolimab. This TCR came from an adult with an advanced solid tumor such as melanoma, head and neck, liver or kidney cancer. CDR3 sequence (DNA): TGTGCCAGCAGTCCCCCGGACACTGAAGCTTTCTTT. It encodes CASSPPDTEAFF.